What follows are 32 T cell receptor beta chains derived from one specimen sequenced in a study of shared clonotypes between healthy human individuals. Here immunoSEQ multiplex PCR was the method, and the copy in TCRdb shows in-frame clones only, minus some. The sample shows around 2,000,000 clones, 85% to 95% of them seen only once. The sample taken for sequencing was naive CD4+ T cells sorted from blood. Subset: CD45RA+ positively selected. These receptors originate from a young man in good health.

The chain uses TRBV6-6 and TRBJ2-5, with D unresolved. CDR3 length equals 14 residues. Germline CDR1 and CDR2: MNHNY and SVGAGI (reference sequence). V shed 5 bases and J shed 9 bases, with 19 bases lying between them. The CDR3 DNA sequence: TGTGCCAGCAGTCCAATCAGGACGGTCCCGCCCCAGTACTTC. Amino acid sequence: CASSPIRTVPPQYF.

The chain links TRBV7-9 to TRBJ2-2, with a possible D match to TRBD2 (5 bases). The germline V and J ends were trimmed by 1 base and 4 bases, with 10 bases remaining between them. The CDR3 spans 15 residues. CDR1 and CDR2 (germline): SEHNR, FQNEAQ (reference sequence). The CDR3 bases are TGTGCCAGCAGCTTAGAGGTAGCGAGCACCGGGGAGCTGTTTTTT. Its protein is CASSLEVASTGELFF.

The J gene is TRBJ1-1, the V gene TRBV7-9; TRBD1 is a possible D gene (6 bases). The CDR3 contains 13 residues. Germline V gene sequence: CDR1 SEHNR, CDR2 FQNEAQ (reference sequence). V gave up 5 bases and J gave up 6 bases, with 13 bases separating them. For the CDR3, the DNA is TGTGCCAGCAGCCTCGGGGGCGCTTCTGAAGCTTTCTTT. Amino acids: CASSLGGASEAFF. Complete variable domain (other parts from reference TRBV7-9 and TRBJ1-1): DTGVSQNPRHKITKRGQNVTFRCDPISEHNRLYWYRQTLGQGPEFLTYFQNEAQLEKSRLLSDRFSAERPKGSFSTLEIQRTEQGDSAMYLCASSLGGASEAFFGQGTRLTVV.

V gene TRBV5-5 combines with J gene TRBJ2-7; D uncertain. Germline V gene sequence: CDR1 SGHKS, CDR2 YYEKEE (reference sequence). V was cut by 1 base and J by 6 bases, with 8 bases left in between. The CDR3 contains 12 residues. The CDR3 protein is CASSLHAGEQYF. The CDR3 DNA reads as TGTGCCAGCAGCTTGCATGCCGGCGAGCAGTACTTC.

The rearrangement links TRBV4-3 to TRBJ2-5, with D possibly being TRBD2 (5 bases). V was pared by 0 bases and J by 9 bases, with 17 bases between. The CDR3 has 15 amino acids. CDR1 is LGHNA, CDR2 YSLEER, per germline. CDR3 region: CASSQDQRAEEAQYF. The CDR3 nucleotides read TGCGCCAGCAGCCAAGATCAGAGGGCCGAGGAGGCCCAGTACTTC.

V and J are TRBV30 and TRBJ1-2, with D unresolved. Deletions cut 0 bases from V and 7 bases from J, with 9 bases between. Germline CDR1 and CDR2: GTSNPN and SVGIG (reference sequence). The CDR3 contains 12 residues. The CDR3 sequence: CAWSVGRTGYTF. The CDR3 region has the DNA TGTGCCTGGAGTGTTGGTAGAACTGGCTACACCTTC.

This chain connects TRBV29-1 to TRBJ2-1; D perhaps matches TRBD2 (6 bases). Germline V gene sequence: CDR1 SQVTM, CDR2 ANQGSEA. Trimming left V 4 bases short and J 1 base short, with 14 bases between. This CDR3 spans 15 amino acids. For the CDR3, the DNA is TGCAGCGTTGCACCGGGGGTTGGGTCCTACAATGAGCAGTTCTTC. The encoded protein is CSVAPGVGSYNEQFF.

Remarks on this clone: Other DNA sequences in this sample translate to the same CDR3. The rearrangement joins TRBV6-5 to TRBJ2-7; 11 bases are a match to TRBD2. CDR3 length: 14 amino acids. Germline V gives CDR1 MNHEY, CDR2 SVGAGI. J was trimmed by 3 bases and V by 6 bases; bases with no gene match: 4. The CDR3 sequence is CASSRGLADYEQYF. The CDR3 nucleotides read TGTGCCAGCAGCCGGGGACTAGCGGACTACGAGCAGTACTTC.

The chain joins TRBV30 to TRBJ2-7, with 8 positions matching TRBD2. The CDR3 consists of 15 residues. V shed 1 base, J shed 4 bases, and the junction held 9 bases outside the gene matches. From germline, CDR1 is GTSNPN and CDR2 SVGIG (reference sequence). CDR3 residues: CAWSGGGAGVYEQYF. The CDR3 nucleotides read TGTGCCTGGAGTGGTGGAGGAGCGGGAGTTTACGAGCAGTACTTC.

This clone appeared a single time. This rearrangement joins TRBV6-5 to TRBJ1-6, with D perhaps TRBD1 (5 bases). The V gene lost 4 bases and the J gene lost 14 bases, with 12 bases spanning the gap. The CDR3 contains 12 residues. From germline, CDR1 is MNHEY and CDR2 SVGAGI. CDR3 coding DNA: TGTGCCAGCAGTTTTCAGGGAAGAACCCTCCACTTT. This encodes CASSFQGRTLHF.

The chain employs TRBV7-3 and TRBJ2-1, with TRBD2 matching over 8 bases. The V and J ends lost 4 bases and 2 bases, in that order; junction bases with no gene match: 7. The CDR3 sequence is 16 residues long. Germline CDR1 and CDR2: SGHTA and FQGTGA. CDR3 sequence reads: CASSSGGAGAYNEQFF. For the CDR3, the DNA is TGTGCCAGCAGCTCCGGGGGAGCGGGGGCCTACAATGAGCAGTTCTTC.

This rearrangement joins TRBV21-1 to TRBJ2-3; TRBD1 is taken as the D call from the table, unchecked against the DNA. TRBV21-1 is recorded as a pseudogene. CDR3 size: 16 residues. The DNA of the CDR3 is TGTGCCAGCAGCAAAATTAAGGACAGGGAAACAGATACGCAGTATTTT. It translates to CASSKIKDRETDTQYF.

The chain carries TRBV4-1 and TRBJ1-4; 7 nucleotides agree with TRBD1. The CDR3 is made up of 15 amino acids. Germline CDR1 MGHRA, CDR2 YSYEKL. The V gene end was trimmed by 4 bases and the J gene end by 7 bases; junction bases not matched to a gene: 9. In DNA form, the CDR3 reads TGCGCCAGCAGCCGGGGGACAGATCTGCGTGAAAAACTGTTTTTT. Translation gives CASSRGTDLREKLFF.

V gene TRBV7-2 combines with J gene TRBJ1-2; weak D call: TRBD1 (5 bases). Germline assignment: CDR1 SGHTA and CDR2 FQGNSA. Trimming left V 5 bases short and J 4 bases short, with 14 bases between. The length of the CDR3 is 14 residues. The CDR3 sequence is CASSPGGSGYGYTF. CDR3 DNA: TGTGCCAGCAGCCCGGGGGGGTCTGGCTATGGCTACACCTTC.

As regards this clone: The same CDR3 can be traced to other DNA sequences in this sample. The chain uses TRBV18 and TRBJ1-2, with D tentatively TRBD1 (5 bases). This CDR3 has 14 residues. The germline gives CDR1 KGHSH, CDR2 LQKENI. V lost 6 bases, J lost 4 bases, and 15 bases lay in between. The DNA for the CDR3 is TGTGCCAGCTCCCCTATAGGGGAGGGCTATGGCTACACCTTC. Its protein is CASSPIGEGYGYTF.

The chain employs TRBV2 and TRBJ2-3; 8 bases are a match to TRBD1. Germline trimming cut 5 bases from V and 6 bases from J; bases unmatched to any gene: 7. This CDR3 has 14 amino acids. The V gene's germline CDR1 is SNHLY and CDR2 FYNNEI. Here the CDR3 DNA reads TGTGCCAGCAGTCCGGACAGGGCGGAGGATACGCAGTATTTT. Its translation is CASSPDRAEDTQYF.

This rearrangement joins TRBV5-4 to TRBJ1-3; 7 bases line up with TRBD1. The germline gives CDR1 SGHNT, CDR2 YYREEE (reference sequence). With V trimmed by 2 bases and J by 0 bases, 2 bases remained unmatched. The CDR3 spans 15 residues. The CDR3 bases are TGTGCCAGCAGCTTCGGGGACAGCTCTGGAAACACCATATATTTT. Translated: CASSFGDSSGNTIYF.

Only one count was recorded for this clone. The chain links TRBV27 to TRBJ2-7; a possible D gene is TRBD1 (6 bases). CDR1 and CDR2 (germline): MNHEY, SMNVEV (reference sequence). The V end was cut by 6 bases, the J end by 3 bases, with 18 bases between. The CDR3 has 15 residues. The CDR3 DNA reads TGTGCCAGCAGCCCCTTAGGGGACAAGCGCTACGAGCAGTACTTC. Translation: CASSPLGDKRYEQYF.

This clone has only one observation. CDR3 nucleotide sequence: TGCGCCAGCAGCCAAGGTCCAGTCAACTACGAGCAGTACTTC. It specifies CASSQGPVNYEQYF. The V gene is TRBV4-3, the J gene TRBJ2-7, with D unclear. Germline CDR1 is LGHNA and CDR2 is YSLEER. V was pared by 1 base and J by 3 bases, with 10 bases between. This CDR3 has 14 residues.

The chain carries TRBV6-5 and TRBJ2-3; D remains ambiguous. Germline V lookup: CDR1 MNHEY, CDR2 SVGAGI. Trimming took off 5 bases at V and 2 bases at J, with 11 bases between the two ends. This CDR3 region has 14 residues. This CDR3 reads CASSPFWATDTQYF. Here the CDR3 DNA reads TGTGCCAGCAGTCCCTTTTGGGCCACAGATACGCAGTATTTT.

This rearrangement joins TRBV5-1 to TRBJ2-7; 8 bases are shared with TRBD2. J was trimmed by 2 bases and V by 5 bases; bases with no gene match: 3. The V gene's germline CDR1 is SGHRS and CDR2 YFSETQ. The CDR3 has 13 amino acids. DNA of the CDR3: TGCGCCAGCAGGCGGGGGGACCCCTACGAGCAGTACTTC. Its protein is CASRRGDPYEQYF.

The chain employs TRBV28 and TRBJ1-1, with D perhaps matching TRBD1 (5 bases). V lost 3 bases to trimming and J lost 6 bases, with 14 bases between them. The V gene's germline CDR1 is MDHEN and CDR2 SYDVKM. The CDR3 runs to 14 residues. The CDR3 coding sequence is TGTGCCAGCAGTTTTTATGGGACCGTGCCTGAAGCTTTCTTT. Translation: CASSFYGTVPEAFF.

The chain carries TRBV18 and TRBJ2-7, with a weak D call TRBD2 (6 bases). The V gene lost 3 bases and the J gene lost 5 bases, with 14 bases spanning the gap. Per the germline V gene, CDR1 is KGHSH and CDR2 is LQKENI. The CDR3 totals 14 residues. The CDR3 DNA sequence: TGTGCCAGCTCACCCGTCGGAGGGGAGCACGAGCAGTACTTC. It is translated as CASSPVGGEHEQYF.

This chain links TRBV2 with TRBJ2-2, with D possibly TRBD2 on 5 matching bases. The CDR3 covers 13 residues. The germline V gene has CDR1 SNHLY and CDR2 FYNNEI. The ends were cut back, 8 bases at V and 6 bases at J, with 13 bases in the middle. The CDR3 protein is CASGLPRSGELFF. CDR3 coding DNA: TGTGCCAGCGGACTCCCTAGGTCCGGGGAGCTGTTTTTT.

The rearrangement links TRBV28 to TRBJ1-2, with TRBD1 matching 9 bases. The germline V gene encodes CDR1 MDHEN and CDR2 SYDVKM. The CDR3 totals 15 residues. V lost 6 bases to trimming and J lost 4 bases; unmatched junction nucleotides: 9. The CDR3 sequence: CASSPGGTGTYGYTF. The DNA for the CDR3 is TGTGCCAGCAGCCCGGGCGGGACAGGGACCTATGGCTACACCTTC.

The chain recombines TRBV7-3 with TRBJ2-7, with TRBD1 as a possible D gene (6 bases). Trimming shortened V by 4 bases and J by 7 bases, and 8 bases separated the two germline ends. The CDR3 sequence is 11 residues long. The germline V gene has CDR1 SGHTA and CDR2 FQGTGA. The CDR3 protein is CASSSGTEQYF. Here the CDR3 DNA reads TGTGCCAGCAGCTCAGGGACAGAGCAGTACTTC.

The chain has TRBV28 and TRBJ2-2; 10 nucleotides agree with TRBD1. Germline CDR1 is MDHEN and CDR2 is SYDVKM. Unmatched junction bases numbered 5, after V lost 8 bases and J lost 2 bases. The CDR3 is made up of 15 amino acids. The CDR3 coding sequence is TGTGCCAGCCAGACAGGGGGCGGCAACACCGGGGAGCTGTTTTTT. Translated, it gives CASQTGGGNTGELFF.

The rearrangement links TRBV5-8 to TRBJ1-5; the D is unclear. V lost 1 base and J 6 bases, leaving 14 bases between the germline ends. The CDR3 length is 15 residues. Germline loops: CDR1 SGHTS, CDR2 YDEGEE. The CDR3 nucleotides read TGTGCCAGCAGCTTGAATCTCGTGGGAGGTCAGCCCCAGCATTTT. It yields the protein CASSLNLVGGQPQHF.

The genes are TRBV30 and TRBJ2-3, with 16 bases that match TRBD2. The CDR3 runs to 19 residues. V gave up 5 bases and J gave up 0 bases; unmatched junction bases: 11. Per germline, CDR1 GTSNPN and CDR2 SVGIG (reference sequence). CDR3 in DNA: TGTGCCTGGGGGCCGGGACTAGCGGGAGGGCCACTTAGCACAGATACGCAGTATTTT. This codes for CAWGPGLAGGPLSTDTQYF.

The J gene is TRBJ1-3, the V gene TRBV6-1; 9 nucleotides agree with TRBD1. Germline values: CDR1 MNHNS, CDR2 SASEGT. With 3 bases clipped from V and 4 bases from J, the junction kept 4 bases outside the gene matches. The CDR3 totals 15 residues. CDR3 protein: CASSEDRGAGNTIYF. In DNA, the CDR3 is TGTGCCAGCAGTGAGGACAGGGGAGCAGGAAACACCATATATTTT.

The chain couples TRBV5-4 to TRBJ1-2; tentatively, D is TRBD1 (5 bases). Germline V CDR1 and CDR2: SGHNT, YYREEE (reference sequence). V was shortened by 3 bases and J by 4 bases, with 16 bases between the two germline ends. CDR3 size: 15 residues. CDR3: CASSSSGGALYGYTF. The DNA of the CDR3 is TGTGCCAGCAGCTCATCTGGAGGGGCGCTCTATGGCTACACCTTC. Looking up the rest from reference TRBV5-4 and TRBJ1-2 gives the full variable domain: ETGVTQSPTHLIKTRGQQVTLRCSSQSGHNTVSWYQQALGQGPQFIFQYYREEENGRGNFPPRFSGLQFPNYSSELNVNALELDDSALYLCASSSSGGALYGYTFGSGTRLTVV.

The rearrangement uses TRBV6-1 and TRBJ2-2; the match to TRBD1 covers 10 bases. The CDR3 has 15 residues. Germline V gene sequence: CDR1 MNHNS, CDR2 SASEGT. The V gene end was trimmed by 8 bases and the J gene end by 1 base; junction bases not matched to a gene: 4. The CDR3 region has the DNA TGTGCCAGCGGGGGACAGGGGAGGAACACCGGGGAGCTGTTTTTT. Its translation: CASGGQGRNTGELFF.